The clone carrying this T cell receptor beta chain was seen once. This sample is part of a study of blood T cell repertoires in COVID-19. Turning to the study itself: Nucleic acid was either cDNA or gDNA, and it came from T cells, B-cell-depleted T cells, or PBMCs.

In the authors' methods: Reference gene primers were amplified, and this amplification served to estimate nucleated cell counts. Generated by immunoSEQ multiplex PCR, the TCRdb table keeps only in-frame clones and is missing some. The D gene and trimming were derived from the DNA, and the V and J assignments and clone size from that table. Among around 110,000 clones listed, roughly 84% were seen once. Looked up from germline, CDR1 is SGDLS and CDR2 is YYNGEE. Trimming cost V 3 bases and J 6 bases, with 15 bases left between them. The length of the CDR3 is 15 residues. Material: peripheral blood. The receptor was derived from a human donor in a cohort sampled during active COVID-19. The chain joins TRBV9 to TRBJ2-2; D not resolved. CDR3 nucleotides: TGTGCCAGCAGCGCCGAATCAAGGAGACCCGGGGAGCTGTTTTTT. It encodes CASSAESRRPGELFF.